What follows are 22 T cell receptor beta chains derived from one specimen sequenced in a study of cytomegalovirus exposure and HLA in healthy donors. 13 Jbeta primers and 60 Vbeta primers were used for the PCR. TCRdb's table, derived via immunoSEQ multiplex PCR, lists solely in-frame clones and lacks some. The sample lists some 160,000 clones; around 73% were seen once. The sequencing input was PBMCs. The receptors stem from a woman between 18 and 29 years old in good health and CMV-seropositive.

The CDR3 reads CASSPDSSSNEKLFF. The CDR3 region has the DNA TGCGCCAGCAGCCCGGACAGTTCCTCGAATGAAAAACTGTTTTTT. This chain links TRBV5-1 with TRBJ1-4, with D tentatively TRBD1 (6 bases). Trimming took off 4 bases at V and 5 bases at J, with 15 bases between the two ends. The CDR3 totals 15 residues. Germline lookup yields CDR1 SGHRS and CDR2 YFSETQ.

In this sample, this clone turned up a few times. The rearrangement uses TRBV5-1 and TRBJ1-1, with D possibly TRBD1 on 5 matching bases. This CDR3 has 14 amino acids. With 4 bases removed from V and 0 bases from J, the gap between germline ends came to 10 bases. Germline CDR1 SGHRS, CDR2 YFSETQ. Here the CDR3 reads CASSPRTLNTEAFF. In nucleotides, the CDR3 is TGCGCCAGCAGCCCAAGGACACTGAACACTGAAGCTTTCTTT.

V and J are TRBV6-5 and TRBJ1-5; a weak D match, TRBD1 (5 bases). Germline CDR1 MNHEY, CDR2 SVGAGI. The CDR3 runs to 14 residues. With 5 bases removed from V and 1 base from J, the gap between germline ends came to 9 bases. For the CDR3, the DNA is TGTGCCAGCAGTAAAGGGGTAAGCAATCAGCCCCAGCATTTT. Its translation is CASSKGVSNQPQHF.

This clone was counted a few times. The chain employs TRBV27 and TRBJ2-3; D perhaps matches TRBD2 (7 bases). The CDR3 runs to 15 residues. The germline CDR1 and CDR2 sequences are MNHEY and SMNVEV (reference sequence). V was shortened by 5 bases and J by 2 bases, with 14 bases between the two germline ends. The CDR3 is CASSPGGAHTDTQYF. The CDR3 DNA reads as TGTGCCAGCAGTCCGGGGGGCGCCCACACAGATACGCAGTATTTT.

This clone occurred once. J is TRBJ2-3 and V is TRBV7-9; D is ambiguous. CDR3 length equals 14 residues. Trimming cost V 2 bases and J 2 bases, with 8 bases left between them. CDR1 SEHNR and CDR2 FQNEAQ come from the germline V gene (reference sequence). The CDR3 DNA sequence: TGTGCCAGCAGCTTAACAGACCCCACAGATACGCAGTATTTT. Translated: CASSLTDPTDTQYF.

The chain is built from TRBV19 and TRBJ1-2, with 8 bases fitting TRBD1. V shed 2 bases, J shed 8 bases, and the junction held 4 bases outside the gene matches. This CDR3 comprises 13 residues. The germline V gene has CDR1 LNHDA and CDR2 SQIVND (reference sequence). The CDR3 reads CASSIRQGSGYTF. CDR3 coding DNA: TGTGCCAGTAGTATACGACAGGGGTCAGGCTACACCTTC.

The gene calls are TRBV30 and TRBJ2-7; D is possibly TRBD1 (5 bases). The CDR3 has 15 residues. With 2 bases removed from V and 3 bases from J, the gap between germline ends came to 17 bases. CDR1 is GTSNPN and CDR2 is SVGIG in the germline V gene (reference sequence). As DNA, the CDR3 is TGTGCCTGGAGTACTCCCCGCCAGGGCTTCTACGAGCAGTACTTC. It yields the protein CAWSTPRQGFYEQYF.

V gene TRBV7-3 combines with J gene TRBJ2-2, with D possibly being TRBD2 (6 bases). V lost 5 bases and J 2 bases, leaving 9 bases between the germline ends. Germline values: CDR1 SGHTA, CDR2 FQGTGA. The length of the CDR3 is 14 residues. The CDR3 is CASSRAGNTGELFF. Written as DNA, the CDR3 is TGTGCCAGCAGCCGAGCGGGTAACACCGGGGAGCTGTTTTTT. Combining the CDR3 with reference TRBV7-3 and TRBJ2-2 gives the whole variable domain GAGVSQTPSNKVTEKGKYVELRCDPISGHTALYWYRQSLGQGPEFLIYFQGTGAADDSGLPNDRFFAVRPEGSVSTLKIQRTERGDSAVYLCASSRAGNTGELFFGEGSRLTVL.

Of note for this clone: The sample has other DNA sequences that encode this CDR3 too. The chain recombines TRBV30 with TRBJ1-1, with a tentative D call TRBD1 (5 bases). The CDR3 extends over 15 amino acids. Germline CDR1 reads GTSNPN; CDR2 reads SVGIG (reference sequence). Trimming removed 0 bases at V and 3 bases at J, with 14 bases between. CDR3 region: CAWSVKLAGHTEAFF. CDR3 nucleotides: TGTGCCTGGAGTGTTAAATTGGCGGGGCACACTGAAGCTTTCTTT.

This sequence joins TRBV28 and TRBJ1-3; D call uncertain. CDR3 size: 17 residues. Germline CDR1 and CDR2: MDHEN and SYDVKM. The V and J ends lost 0 bases and 5 bases respectively, with 17 bases between them. The chain's CDR3 is CASSLCIIVHSRNTIYF. Here the CDR3 DNA reads TGTGCCAGCAGTTTATGCATCATAGTCCACAGCCGAAACACCATATATTTT. Supplemented by reference TRBV28 and TRBJ1-3, the full variable domain reads DVKVTQSSRYLVKRTGEKVFLECVQDMDHENMFWYRQDPGLGLRLIYFSYDVKMKEKGDIPEGYSVSREKKERFSLILESASTNQTSMYLCASSLCIIVHSRNTIYFGEGSWLTVV.

A note on this clone: This CDR3 is also generated by other DNA sequences in the sample. The chain is built from TRBV9 and TRBJ2-5; 11 bases match TRBD1. J gave up 5 bases and V 0 bases, and 6 bases lay outside the gene matches. CDR3 length equals 16 residues. Per germline, CDR1 SGDLS and CDR2 YYNGEE. This CDR3 is CASSVGGQGARETQYF. CDR3 sequence (DNA): TGTGCCAGCAGCGTAGGAGGACAGGGGGCGAGGGAGACCCAGTACTTC. Together with reference TRBV9 and TRBJ2-5, the CDR3 gives the full variable domain: DSGVTQTPKHLITATGQRVTLRCSPRSGDLSVYWYQQSLDQGLQFLIQYYNGEERAKGNILERFSAQQFPDLHSELNLSSLELGDSALYFCASSVGGQGARETQYFGPGTRLLVL.

The chain is built from TRBV5-1 and TRBJ2-3, with D possibly matching TRBD1 (5 bases). Germline CDR1 and CDR2: SGHRS and YFSETQ. CDR3 length equals 15 residues. V lost 4 bases to trimming and J lost 3 bases, with 15 bases between them. DNA of the CDR3: TGCGCCAGCAGCCGGAGCCAGGGTGGAACAGATACGCAGTATTTT. Its protein product is CASSRSQGGTDTQYF.

The gene calls are TRBV14 and TRBJ2-3; tentative D call: TRBD1 (5 bases). There are 16 residues in the CDR3. V gave up 2 bases and J gave up 7 bases, with 19 bases separating them. The germline V gene encodes CDR1 SGHDN and CDR2 FVKESK. CDR3 sequence (DNA): TGTGCCAGCAGCCAAATTCAACGGTGGGGCGTCTATACGCAGTATTTT. Translating gives CASSQIQRWGVYTQYF.

V usage is TRBV7-8 and J usage is TRBJ1-1; 7 positions match TRBD1. The CDR3 is 15 amino acids. V lost 5 bases and J lost 4; bases outside the gene matches: 10. The germline V gene encodes CDR1 SGHVS and CDR2 FQNEAQ. The CDR3 DNA is TGTGCCAGCAGCCCCCGGAAAGACAGGGCCACTGAAGCTTTCTTT. Residues: CASSPRKDRATEAFF.

V usage is TRBV27 and J usage is TRBJ2-1; maybe TRBD1 (6 bases). CDR3 length equals 13 residues. The germline V and J ends were trimmed by 3 bases and 7 bases, with 10 bases remaining between them. Looked up from germline, CDR1 is MNHEY and CDR2 is SMNVEV (reference sequence). The CDR3, as DNA: TGTGCCAGCAGTTTTTCTCAGGGGAATGAGCAGTTCTTC. Protein sequence: CASSFSQGNEQFF.

The chain uses TRBV29-1 and TRBJ1-1; possible D gene TRBD1, 5 bases. Germline assignment: CDR1 SQVTM and CDR2 ANQGSEA. The CDR3 is 14 residues long. Trimming removed 2 bases at V and 4 bases at J, with 14 bases between. CDR3 loop: CSVELGLRTTEAFF. The CDR3 bases are TGCAGCGTTGAACTGGGACTGAGGACCACTGAAGCTTTCTTT.

This rearrangement joins TRBV9 to TRBJ1-3; no clear D gene. Germline CDR1 reads SGDLS; CDR2 reads YYNGEE. V lost 3 bases and J lost 0, with 13 bases in between. The CDR3 is made up of 16 amino acids. The CDR3 loop is CASSAGRLASGNTIYF. For the CDR3, the DNA is TGTGCCAGCAGCGCGGGGAGACTGGCCTCTGGAAACACCATATATTTT.

The chain employs TRBV2 and TRBJ2-3, with no clear D. Germline lookup yields CDR1 SNHLY and CDR2 FYNNEI. Trimming stripped 4 bases from V and 6 bases from J, with 8 bases between. CDR3 size: 12 residues. The DNA of the CDR3 is TGTGCCAGCAGTGTTGGCATTGATACGCAGTATTTT. It is translated as CASSVGIDTQYF.

The gene calls are TRBV4-1 and TRBJ2-7; the D gene is possibly TRBD1 (6 bases). V was trimmed by 0 bases and J by 3 bases, leaving 12 bases between them. The length of the CDR3 is 15 residues. Per germline, CDR1 MGHRA and CDR2 YSYEKL. This chain's CDR3 is CASSQDAGEYYEQYF. The CDR3 nucleotides are TGCGCCAGCAGCCAAGATGCAGGGGAATACTACGAGCAGTACTTC.

The chain employs TRBV29-1 and TRBJ1-5; maybe TRBD1 (5 bases). Germline V lookup: CDR1 SQVTM, CDR2 ANQGSEA. Trimming shortened V by 4 bases and J by 3 bases, and 13 bases separated the two germline ends. The CDR3 consists of 14 residues. The CDR3 region is CSVADPGYNQPQHF. The CDR3 coding sequence is TGCAGCGTTGCGGATCCAGGGTACAATCAGCCCCAGCATTTT.

In this sample, this clone turned up once. The chain couples TRBV13 to TRBJ1-6; 11 bases fit TRBD1. The CDR3 spans 16 residues. The junction had 6 bases not matched to a gene; V was cut back by 5 bases and J by 6 bases. Germline assignment: CDR1 PRHDT and CDR2 FYEKMQ (reference sequence). CDR3 nucleotides: TGTGCCAGCAGCCGAGGACAGGGGGCTCCTAATTCACCCCTCCACTTT. Translating it yields CASSRGQGAPNSPLHF.

The chain has TRBV7-8 and TRBJ1-3; D remains ambiguous. The CDR3 consists of 15 residues. Trimming stripped 4 bases from V and 2 bases from J, with 12 bases between. CDR1 is SGHVS and CDR2 is FQNEAQ in the germline V gene. CDR3 residues: CASSSQVGAGNTIYF. In nucleotides, the CDR3 is TGTGCCAGCAGCTCCCAGGTCGGGGCTGGAAACACCATATATTTT.